These 17 T cell receptor beta chains were all obtained from the same sample, sequenced in a study of blood T cell repertoires in COVID-19. Sequenced by immunoSEQ multiplex PCR; TCRdb stores in-frame clones only, minus some. The sample lists roughly 140,000 clones, 80% to 85% seen once, with roughly 7.3% in the top ten. Sequencing used peripheral blood. These receptors all come from a human donor in a cohort sampled during active COVID-19.

This rearrangement joins TRBV12-3 or TRBV12-4 to TRBJ1-5; D not certain. The CDR3 totals 11 residues. V was trimmed by 6 bases and J by 4 bases, leaving 4 bases between them. DNA for the CDR3: TGTGCCAGCAGCCAAAATCAGCCCCAGCATTTT. Its translation: CASSQNQPQHF.

The CDR3 region is CASRSLGQAPEAFF. As DNA, the CDR3 is TGTGCCAGCAGGTCCTTGGGACAGGCCCCTGAAGCTTTCTTT. This chain links TRBV6-5 with TRBJ1-1; TRBD1 matches 8 bases. CDR3 length: 14 amino acids. In germline, CDR1 is MNHEY, CDR2 SVGAGI. The V gene end was trimmed by 6 bases and the J gene end by 6 bases; junction bases not matched to a gene: 9.

The genes are TRBV7-9 and TRBJ1-4, with 7 nucleotides matching TRBD1. CDR3 size: 15 residues. In germline, CDR1 is SEHNR, CDR2 FQNEAQ (reference sequence). V lost 2 bases, J lost 6 bases, and 6 bases stayed unmatched. The CDR3 protein is CASSLLDRVHEKLFF. For the CDR3, the DNA is TGTGCCAGCAGCTTACTTGACAGGGTTCATGAAAAACTGTTTTTT.

This clone is a singleton in its sample. The rearrangement links TRBV28 to TRBJ2-4; TRBD2 matches 11 bases. V shed 5 bases and J 7 bases; nucleotides not matched to a gene: 1. The germline V gene has CDR1 MDHEN and CDR2 SYDVKM. There are 13 residues in the CDR3. Written as DNA, the CDR3 is TGTGCCAGCAGTCCTAGCGGGGGGAACATTCAGTACTTC. Its protein product is CASSPSGGNIQYF.

This chain links TRBV6-1 with TRBJ2-7; D is uncertain. Trimming took off 0 bases at V and 9 bases at J, with 18 bases between the two ends. The CDR3 extends over 15 amino acids. CDR1 and CDR2 (germline): MNHNS, SASEGT. The CDR3 sequence: CASSEAGAAYERQYF. CDR3 coding DNA: TGTGCCAGCAGTGAAGCCGGCGCGGCCTACGAGCGGCAGTACTTC.

This clone came up a few times. This chain joins TRBV3-1 (or the pseudogene TRBV3-2) and TRBJ2-7; a weak D match, TRBD1 (6 bases). CDR3 length: 15 amino acids. V lost 7 bases and J 6 bases, leaving 22 bases between the germline ends. The germline CDR1 and CDR2 sequences are LGHDT and YNNKEL (reference sequence). CDR3 sequence (DNA): TGTGCCAGCAAACAGGGCCAGCAAGGAGCCTCCGAGCAGTACTTC. Its protein product is CASKQGQQGASEQYF.

The rearrangement links TRBV10-2 to TRBJ2-2; the match to TRBD1 covers 8 bases. The CDR3 runs to 15 residues. J was trimmed by 5 bases and V by 5 bases; bases with no gene match: 7. Germline V gives CDR1 WSHSY, CDR2 SAAADI. Here the CDR3 reads CASSQGAPWTGELFF. The CDR3, as DNA: TGCGCCAGCAGTCAGGGGGCTCCTTGGACCGGGGAGCTGTTTTTT.

This rearrangement joins TRBV7-3 to TRBJ1-3; 8 nucleotides line up with TRBD1. The CDR3 has 16 residues. Trimming at V came to 2 bases and at J to 3 bases, leaving 6 bases not matched to a gene. Germline V gene sequence: CDR1 SGHTA, CDR2 FQGTGA. The CDR3 nucleotides read TGTGCCAGCAGCTTAGGACAGGGAAGTTTTGGAAACACCATATATTTT. The encoded protein is CASSLGQGSFGNTIYF.

This chain uses TRBV19 with TRBJ2-4, with D tentatively TRBD1 (8 bases). Looked up from germline, CDR1 is LNHDA and CDR2 is SQIVND (reference sequence). The CDR3 is 18 residues long. V dropped 5 bases and J dropped 0 bases, with 20 bases sitting between them. The CDR3 loop is CASSGQGGRTLAKNIQYF. The CDR3 nucleotides are TGTGCCAGTAGTGGACAGGGAGGGCGGACGCTAGCCAAAAACATTCAGTACTTC.

V and J are TRBV2 and TRBJ1-2; D not resolved. The V gene's germline CDR1 is SNHLY and CDR2 FYNNEI. V was trimmed by 4 bases and J by 4 bases, leaving 10 bases between them. CDR3 length equals 13 residues. The CDR3 here is CASSVREGYGYTF. CDR3 nucleotide sequence: TGTGCCAGCAGTGTTAGGGAGGGCTATGGCTACACCTTC.

The gene calls are TRBV5-1 and TRBJ2-7, with D perhaps TRBD1 (5 bases). V dropped 0 bases and J dropped 6 bases, with 13 bases sitting between them. Germline V gene sequence: CDR1 SGHRS, CDR2 YFSETQ. The CDR3 covers 14 residues. CDR3 nucleotide sequence: TGCGCCAGCAGCTTGGCGACAGTACCTGTCGAGCAGTACTTC. It encodes CASSLATVPVEQYF.

The rearrangement links TRBV7-9 to TRBJ2-5, with 12 positions matching TRBD1. CDR1 is SEHNR, CDR2 FQNEAQ, per germline (reference sequence). The CDR3 spans 18 residues. Trimming removed 1 base from V and 6 bases from J; junction bases left unmatched: 12. CDR3 residues: CASSLGSGQGARRKTQYF. CDR3 coding DNA: TGTGCCAGCAGCTTAGGTTCGGGACAGGGGGCGCGGCGGAAGACCCAGTACTTC.

V gene TRBV10-3 combines with J gene TRBJ2-5; 9 nucleotides match TRBD2. The CDR3 has 15 residues. The germline V gene encodes CDR1 ENHRY and CDR2 SYGVKD. With V trimmed by 5 bases and J by 2 bases, 6 bases remained unmatched. The CDR3, as DNA: TGTGCCATCAGTCCCAGACTAGCGGAACAAGAGACCCAGTACTTC. Translated, it gives CAISPRLAEQETQYF.

V usage is TRBV7-2 and J usage is TRBJ2-1, with no clear D. CDR1 is SGHTA, CDR2 FQGNSA, per germline. V was clipped by 5 bases and J by 2 bases, with 16 bases between them. This CDR3 comprises 16 residues. The CDR3 sequence: CASSPSAVETYNEQFF. In DNA, the CDR3 is TGTGCCAGCAGCCCCTCGGCGGTGGAGACCTACAATGAGCAGTTCTTC.

The chain recombines TRBV6-5 with TRBJ2-7, with 8 nucleotides matching TRBD1. This CDR3 is built from 15 residues. Germline V gene sequence: CDR1 MNHEY, CDR2 SVGAGI. The J segment lost 6 bases and the V segment lost 5 bases, leaving 12 bases of the junction unmatched. This chain's CDR3 is CASSRDETGVGEQYF. CDR3 coding DNA: TGTGCCAGCAGTCGAGATGAGACAGGGGTCGGCGAGCAGTACTTC.

V gene TRBV24-1 combines with J gene TRBJ1-1; 8 positions match TRBD1. The CDR3 is 17 amino acids. V lost 7 bases and J lost 0; bases outside the gene matches: 12. Looked up from germline, CDR1 is KGHDR and CDR2 is SFDVKD. The CDR3 sequence is CATRESRGPGMNTEAFF. The CDR3 coding sequence is TGTGCCACCAGGGAAAGCAGGGGGCCCGGAATGAACACTGAAGCTTTCTTT.

V gene TRBV27 combines with J gene TRBJ2-7; a possible D gene is TRBD1 (6 bases). Trimming left V 3 bases short and J 4 bases short, with 13 bases between. The CDR3 extends over 14 amino acids. Per germline, CDR1 MNHEY and CDR2 SMNVEV (reference sequence). The CDR3 here is CASSFSGVEYEQYF. CDR3 DNA: TGTGCCAGCAGTTTTTCAGGGGTGGAGTACGAGCAGTACTTC.